This is a list of T cell receptor beta chains from one sample in a study of blood T cell repertoires in COVID-19. Method: immunoSEQ multiplex PCR; TCRdb's copy keeps in-frame clones and lacks some. The sample contains fewer than 250,000 clones, approximately 83% of which appear only once. Input material: PBMCs or T cells enriched from blood (not recorded which). The origin of the receptors is a woman in her thirties or forties with acute COVID-19. CDR3s include the opening cysteine and the closing phenylalanine or tryptophan. A D gene is named only where the DNA matches it firmly. Only part of the rows carry a size: once, few, many, or a class if the clone is expanded.

15	TRBV19	NA	TRBJ2-5	TRBD1	CASSSSGRGQETQYF	TGTGCCAGTAGTTCCTCGGGCAGGGGGCAAGAGACCCAGTACTTC
15	TRBV6-4	NA	TRBJ2-1	NA	CASSEEGGNYNEQFF	TGTGCCAGCAGTGAGGAAGGCGGGAACTACAATGAGCAGTTCTTC
15	TRBV5-6	NA	TRBJ2-3	TRBD2	CASSLASGSTDTQYF	TGTGCCAGCAGCTTGGCTAGCGGGAGCACAGATACGCAGTATTTT
13	TRBV2	NA	TRBJ2-1	NA	CASSEAQGSEQFF	TGTGCCAGCAGTGAAGCGCAGGGGAGTGAGCAGTTCTTC
14	TRBV11-2	NA	TRBJ2-7	NA	CASSATENPYEQYF	TGTGCCAGCAGCGCGACTGAAAATCCCTACGAGCAGTACTTC
15	TRBV4-1	NA	TRBJ1-5	NA	CASSQEEGGSQPQHF	TGCGCCAGCAGCCAAGAGGAAGGGGGATCTCAGCCCCAGCATTTT
11	TRBV6-5	NA	TRBJ1-2	NA	CAVGDNYGYTF	TGTGCCGTCGGGGATAACTATGGCTACACCTTC
11	TRBV20-1	NA	TRBJ2-3	TRBD1	CSTLRDRGFYF	TGCAGTACCCTCCGGGACAGGGGATTCTATTTT
15	TRBV25-1	NA	TRBJ1-1	NA	CASSEYTAMNTEAFF	TGTGCCAGCAGTGAATACACAGCCATGAACACTGAAGCTTTCTTT
13	TRBV7-8	NA	TRBJ2-1	NA	CASSFGGGNEQFF	TGTGCCAGCAGCTTCGGTGGAGGGAATGAGCAGTTCTTC
15	TRBV7-3	NA	TRBJ2-5	NA	CASSLTGTPRETQYF	TGTGCCAGCAGCTTAACCGGGACTCCCCGGGAGACCCAGTACTTC
11	TRBV11-3	once	TRBJ2-1	NA	CASSSALRQFF	TGTGCCAGCAGCTCTGCACTAAGGCAGTTCTTC
13	TRBV14	NA	TRBJ2-7	NA	CASSQVQGYEQYF	TGTGCCAGCAGCCAAGTACAGGGATACGAGCAGTACTTC
16	TRBV24-1	NA	TRBJ1-5	NA	CATSGSRDSINQPQHF	TGTGCCACCAGTGGTTCTCGGGACTCCATTAATCAGCCCCAGCATTTT
16	TRBV28	once	TRBJ1-5	TRBD1	CASSLIRGQGDQPQHF	TGTGCCAGCAGTTTAATTAGGGGACAGGGCGATCAGCCCCAGCATTTT
16	TRBV11-2	once	TRBJ2-5	NA	CASSLEGRASKGTQYF	TGTGCCAGCAGCTTAGAGGGCAGGGCCTCTAAAGGGACCCAGTACTTC
16	TRBV4-1	NA	TRBJ2-7	TRBD2	CASSPRTSGSSYEQYF	TGCGCCAGCAGCCCGAGGACTAGCGGTAGCTCCTACGAGCAGTACTTC